The 15 T cell receptor beta chains below were found in one sample sequenced in a study of blood T cell repertoires in COVID-19. TCRdb's table, derived via immunoSEQ multiplex PCR, lists solely in-frame clones and lacks some. The sample yields 180,000 or so clones, approximately 82% seen once. The specimen sequenced was PBMCs or T cells enriched from blood (not recorded which). The source of these receptors is a woman in her forties or fifties who had recovered from COVID-19.

The chain joins TRBV7-2 to TRBJ1-6; 11 bases fit TRBD1. The CDR3 extends over 13 amino acids. V shed 6 bases, J shed 10 bases, and the junction held 2 bases outside the gene matches. Germline CDR1 SGHTA, CDR2 FQGNSA. The CDR3 DNA is TGTGCCAGCAGGGGGACAGGGGGGTCACCCCTCCACTTT. It specifies CASRGTGGSPLHF.

The V call is TRBV7-8, the J call TRBJ2-1; the match to TRBD2 covers 9 bases. The CDR3 runs 18 residues. Germline CDR1 reads SGHVS; CDR2 reads FQNEAQ. Unmatched junction bases numbered 7, after V lost 1 base and J lost 0 bases. CDR3 sequence: CASSLGRAGGSSYNEQFF. The CDR3 DNA reads TGTGCCAGCAGCTTAGGTAGAGCGGGGGGTAGCTCCTACAATGAGCAGTTCTTC.

The gene calls are TRBV28 and TRBJ1-2; D is possibly TRBD1 (6 bases). CDR1 is MDHEN and CDR2 is SYDVKM in the germline V gene. V was cut by 6 bases and J by 0 bases, with 11 bases left in between. The CDR3 runs 14 residues. The CDR3 spells CASRGGGANYGYTF. In nucleotides, the CDR3 is TGTGCCAGCAGGGGAGGGGGAGCTAACTATGGCTACACCTTC.

The gene calls are TRBV6-5 and TRBJ1-3; 8 nucleotides align to TRBD1. The CDR3 is made up of 15 amino acids. V dropped 6 bases and J dropped 4; count of bases not matched to a gene: 8. Germline V gene sequence: CDR1 MNHEY, CDR2 SVGAGI. This CDR3 is CASSRKTGVGNTIYF. CDR3 sequence (DNA): TGTGCCAGCAGCCGCAAGACAGGGGTAGGAAACACCATATATTTT.

The CDR3 DNA sequence: TGTGCCAGCGTCCCGGGAGTAGTGGAGACCCAGTACTTC. Translated: CASVPGVVETQYF. The rearrangement uses TRBV2 and TRBJ2-5, with D possibly being TRBD2 (6 bases). The germline V and J ends were trimmed by 8 bases and 5 bases, with 15 bases remaining between them. CDR1 and CDR2 from the germline V gene are SNHLY and FYNNEI. The CDR3 length is 13 residues.

The J gene is TRBJ1-2, the V gene TRBV19; D uncertain. CDR3 size: 12 residues. Trimming stripped 5 bases from V and 1 base from J, with 5 bases between. Germline values: CDR1 LNHDA, CDR2 SQIVND (reference sequence). The CDR3 sequence: CASSQNNYGYTF. The CDR3 DNA follows: TGTGCCAGTAGTCAAAATAACTATGGCTACACCTTC.

This chain links TRBV30 with TRBJ2-3, with 11 bases fitting TRBD2. Trimming at V came to 3 bases and at J to 5 bases, leaving 4 bases not matched to a gene. CDR3 length equals 14 residues. The germline V gene encodes CDR1 GTSNPN and CDR2 SVGIG (reference sequence). The CDR3 bases are TGTGCCTGGAGAATAGCGGGAGGGGGAGATACGCAGTATTTT. It specifies CAWRIAGGGDTQYF. Together with reference TRBV30 and TRBJ2-3, the CDR3 gives the full variable domain: SQTIHQWPATLVQPVGSPLSLECTVEGTSNPNLYWYRQAAGRGLQLLFYSVGIGQISSEVPQNLSASRPQDRQFILSSKKLLLSDSGFYLCAWRIAGGGDTQYFGPGTRLTVL.

Remarks on this clone: Other DNA sequences in this sample translate to the same CDR3. V and J are TRBV15 and TRBJ1-6; no clear D gene. Trimming stripped 0 bases from V and 7 bases from J, with 7 bases between. This CDR3 contains 14 residues. The germline V gene has CDR1 LNHNV and CDR2 YYDKDF (reference sequence). For the CDR3, the DNA is TGTGCCACCAGCAGAGACAGGTCAAATTCACCCCTCCACTTT. Protein product: CATSRDRSNSPLHF.

V usage is TRBV10-3 and J usage is TRBJ2-5, with 8 positions matching TRBD1. V shed 5 bases, J shed 5 bases, and the junction held 7 bases outside the gene matches. This CDR3 region has 14 residues. Germline CDR1 reads ENHRY; CDR2 reads SYGVKD. Here the CDR3 DNA reads TGTGCCATCAGTCGCCGACAGGGGCAGGAGACCCAGTACTTC. It yields the protein CAISRRQGQETQYF.

This chain connects TRBV29-1 to TRBJ1-3; no definite D call. Looked up from germline, CDR1 is SQVTM and CDR2 is ANQGSEA. The CDR3 runs 13 residues. V lost 4 bases to trimming and J lost 0 bases, with 7 bases between them. This chain's CDR3 is CSVVADSGNTIYF. CDR3 sequence (DNA): TGCAGCGTTGTAGCCGACTCTGGAAACACCATATATTTT.

This clone appeared a single time. This chain uses TRBV21-1 with TRBJ2-7; the table's D call of TRBD2 was not tested on the DNA. TRBV21-1 is annotated as a pseudogene. The CDR3 runs to 14 residues. The CDR3 reads CASSPRTSGGEQYV. The DNA of the CDR3 is TGTGCCAGCAGCCCCCGGACTAGCGGGGGGGAGCAGTACGTC.

There are a few counts of this clone. The V and J genes are TRBV29-1 and TRBJ1-1, with D unresolved. The CDR3 has 11 residues. Germline-derived CDR1 and CDR2 are SQVTM and ANQGSEA. V gave up 8 bases and J gave up 1 base, with 8 bases separating them. The CDR3 DNA reads TGCAGCACCGCGAGGAACACTGAAGCTTTCTTT. Its translation is CSTARNTEAFF.

The rearrangement links TRBV30 to TRBJ1-1, with D uncertain. Germline V gene data show CDR1 as GTSNPN and CDR2 as SVGIG (reference sequence). Between the trimmed V and J ends, which lost 4 bases and 1 base, there was a span of 10 bases. This CDR3 is 13 amino acids long. CDR3 nucleotide sequence: TGTGCCTGGACGACAAGCTCGAACACTGAAGCTTTCTTT. Translated, it gives CAWTTSSNTEAFF.

Only a few counts were recorded for this clone. This chain joins TRBV7-3 and TRBJ1-1; D unclear. The germline V gene has CDR1 SGHTA and CDR2 FQGTGA. The V gene lost 4 bases and the J gene lost 6 bases, with 24 bases spanning the gap. The CDR3 is 17 amino acids. The CDR3 bases are TGTGCCAGCAGCTCGAATACGGGGTTCCCCCAATCGGCTGAAGCTTTCTTT. This gives the protein CASSSNTGFPQSAEAFF. Full variable domain (outside the CDR3, taken from reference TRBV7-3 and TRBJ1-1): GAGVSQTPSNKVTEKGKYVELRCDPISGHTALYWYRQSLGQGPEFLIYFQGTGAADDSGLPNDRFFAVRPEGSVSTLKIQRTERGDSAVYLCASSSNTGFPQSAEAFFGQGTRLTVV.

This clone was counted a few times. V gene TRBV11-2 combines with J gene TRBJ1-1, with TRBD1 as a possible D gene (6 bases). Germline V gives CDR1 SGHAT, CDR2 FQNNGV. This CDR3 spans 16 amino acids. V dropped 4 bases and J dropped 0 bases, with 15 bases sitting between them. CDR3 in amino acids: CASSSRTDFLNTEAFF. The CDR3 nucleotides read TGTGCCAGCAGCTCACGGACAGACTTCCTGAACACTGAAGCTTTCTTT.